These 21 T cell receptor beta chains were sequenced from one sample in a study of blood T cell repertoires in COVID-19. Sequenced by immunoSEQ multiplex PCR; TCRdb stores in-frame clones only, minus some. The table shows about 200,000 clones, with around 84% occurring only once. Sequenced input: peripheral blood. These receptors were taken from a human donor in a cohort sampled during active COVID-19.

The V call is TRBV9, the J call TRBJ2-3; the D gene is possibly TRBD2 (6 bases). Germline V gene sequence: CDR1 SGDLS, CDR2 YYNGEE. The CDR3 covers 14 residues. Trimming left V 4 bases short and J 2 bases short, with 11 bases between. The CDR3 sequence: CASSLGTFTDTQYF. CDR3 bases: TGTGCCAGCAGCCTTGGGACTTTCACAGATACGCAGTATTTT. Complete variable domain (other parts from reference TRBV9 and TRBJ2-3): DSGVTQTPKHLITATGQRVTLRCSPRSGDLSVYWYQQSLDQGLQFLIQYYNGEERAKGNILERFSAQQFPDLHSELNLSSLELGDSALYFCASSLGTFTDTQYFGPGTRLTVL.

The chain couples TRBV5-1 to TRBJ2-5, with TRBD1 matching 7 bases. V shed 7 bases, J shed 1 base, and the junction held 13 bases outside the gene matches. The CDR3 is 16 amino acids. Germline values: CDR1 SGHRS, CDR2 YFSETQ. The CDR3 sequence is CASSSTGEHSQETQYF. CDR3 DNA sequence: TGCGCCAGCTCCAGCACAGGGGAACATAGCCAAGAGACCCAGTACTTC.

The chain couples TRBV7-2 to TRBJ2-7; tentatively, D is TRBD1 (6 bases). The V and J ends lost 7 bases and 0 bases respectively, with 13 bases between them. The V gene's germline CDR1 is SGHTA and CDR2 FQGNSA. This CDR3 has 14 residues. In DNA form, the CDR3 reads TGTGCCAGCAAAGGACAGACCAGCTCCTACGAGCAGTACTTC. It yields the protein CASKGQTSSYEQYF.

The chain combines TRBV27 with TRBJ1-6; D is perhaps TRBD1 (6 bases). V lost 3 bases, J lost 7 bases, and 10 bases lay in between. The CDR3 has 14 residues. Germline V gene data show CDR1 as MNHEY and CDR2 as SMNVEV (reference sequence). Here the CDR3 DNA reads TGTGCCAGCAGTTTCGGCACAGGGAATTCACCCCTCCACTTT. This sequence encodes CASSFGTGNSPLHF.

J is TRBJ2-1 and V is TRBV11-3; D unclear. Per germline, CDR1 SGHNT and CDR2 YENEEA. CDR3 length equals 8 residues. V was cut by 5 bases and J by 15 bases, with 5 bases left in between. CDR3 amino acids: CASSEAFF. The CDR3 DNA sequence: TGTGCCAGCAGCGAGGCGTTCTTC.

This rearrangement joins TRBV28 to TRBJ2-5, with D possibly TRBD2 on 6 matching bases. V lost 5 bases, J lost 7 bases, and 14 bases lay in between. The CDR3 is 13 residues long. Germline V gene lookup returns CDR1 MDHEN and CDR2 SYDVKM. The CDR3 nucleotides are TGTGCCAGCAGTGCCTCCGGGGGACGGACCCAGTACTTC. It is translated as CASSASGGRTQYF. The variable domain in full, with the rest retrieved from reference TRBV28 and TRBJ2-5, is DVKVTQSSRYLVKRTGEKVFLECVQDMDHENMFWYRQDPGLGLRLIYFSYDVKMKEKGDIPEGYSVSREKKERFSLILESASTNQTSMYLCASSASGGRTQYFGPGTRLLVL.

The rearrangement joins TRBV6-5 to TRBJ2-7; 7 bases fit TRBD2. V dropped 6 bases and J dropped 1; count of bases not matched to a gene: 3. This CDR3 comprises 13 residues. Germline V gene sequence: CDR1 MNHEY, CDR2 SVGAGI. CDR3 DNA: TGTGCCAGCAGCCCAGCGGGATCCTACGAGCAGTACTTC. It specifies CASSPAGSYEQYF.

The rearrangement uses TRBV7-2 and TRBJ2-3; 7 bases agree with TRBD2. V dropped 3 bases and J dropped 0; count of bases not matched to a gene: 3. The CDR3 runs to 15 residues. Germline CDR1 is SGHTA and CDR2 is FQGNSA. The CDR3 region has the DNA TGTGCCAGCAGCTTCGGCGGGGGAAGCACAGATACGCAGTATTTT. Translation: CASSFGGGSTDTQYF.

The chain recombines TRBV9 with TRBJ2-2, with TRBD2 matching 7 bases. CDR3 size: 15 residues. Germline V CDR1 and CDR2: SGDLS, YYNGEE. V was pared by 0 bases and J by 5 bases, with 4 bases of the junction left unmatched. The CDR3 DNA follows: TGTGCCAGCAGCGTAGATGGCGGGGGAACCGGGGAGCTGTTTTTT. As protein: CASSVDGGGTGELFF.

This chain joins TRBV6-6 and TRBJ1-1; the match to TRBD1 covers 8 bases. Trimming at V came to 0 bases and at J to 4 bases, leaving 4 bases not matched to a gene. Per the germline V gene, CDR1 is MNHNY and CDR2 is SVGAGI (reference sequence). The CDR3 sequence is 15 residues long. The CDR3 DNA reads as TGTGCCAGCAGTTACTCGCAGGGGGCGCCCACTGAAGCTTTCTTT. Translation gives CASSYSQGAPTEAFF.

The chain recombines TRBV10-3 with TRBJ1-3; 11 bases align to TRBD1. Per germline, CDR1 ENHRY and CDR2 SYGVKD. CDR3 size: 17 residues. Trimming took 4 bases from V and 4 from J; bases not matched to a gene: 9. The CDR3 protein is CAISGKGTGGPGNTIYF. The CDR3 region has the DNA TGTGCCATCAGTGGTAAAGGGACAGGGGGGCCCGGAAACACCATATATTTT.

The V call is TRBV9, the J call TRBJ2-1, with D possibly TRBD2 on 6 matching bases. Trimming removed 5 bases at V and 1 base at J, with 10 bases between. CDR1 SGDLS and CDR2 YYNGEE come from the germline V gene. The CDR3 has 14 residues. DNA for the CDR3: TGTGCCAGCAGGGGCGGGAATTCCTACAATGAGCAGTTCTTC. It specifies CASRGGNSYNEQFF.

The V call is TRBV28, the J call TRBJ1-5, with TRBD1 identical over 7 bases. The CDR3 spans 15 residues. The germline CDR1 and CDR2 sequences are MDHEN and SYDVKM. Trimming removed 4 bases from V and 3 bases from J; junction bases left unmatched: 6. CDR3 in amino acids: CASSSWDRSNQPQHF. The CDR3 DNA reads as TGTGCCAGCAGTTCCTGGGACAGATCCAATCAGCCCCAGCATTTT.

This chain joins TRBV2 and TRBJ1-4; D is uncertain. Trimming removed 4 bases from V and 6 bases from J, with 12 bases in between. This CDR3 has 14 residues. CDR1 is SNHLY and CDR2 is FYNNEI in the germline V gene. In nucleotides, the CDR3 is TGTGCCAGCAGTGGGAGACCATCGGATGAAAAACTGTTTTTT. Translation: CASSGRPSDEKLFF.

This sequence joins TRBV6-6 and TRBJ1-5; 7 bases map to TRBD1. The germline V gene has CDR1 MNHNY and CDR2 SVGAGI (reference sequence). There are 13 residues in the CDR3. The J segment lost 2 bases and the V segment lost 6 bases, leaving 1 base of the junction unmatched. CDR3 protein: CASRTGGNQPQHF. The CDR3 DNA reads as TGTGCCAGCAGAACAGGGGGCAATCAGCCCCAGCATTTT.

The rearrangement links TRBV20-1 to TRBJ1-2; a weak D match, TRBD1 (5 bases). Trimming cost V 3 bases and J 7 bases, with 18 bases left between them. There are 14 residues in the CDR3. Germline V gene data show CDR1 as DFQATT and CDR2 as SNEGSKA (reference sequence). The CDR3, as DNA: TGCAGTGCTAGTAGGTTGGGGCAGGGCGGTGGCTACACCTTC. Protein sequence: CSASRLGQGGGYTF.

This sequence joins TRBV2 and TRBJ2-7, with 7 positions matching TRBD2. The CDR3 has 15 residues. V shed 7 bases and J 2 bases; nucleotides not matched to a gene: 11. Germline V gene sequence: CDR1 SNHLY, CDR2 FYNNEI. The chain's CDR3 is CASTEGLAEPYEQYF. CDR3 DNA: TGTGCCAGCACCGAAGGGCTAGCGGAACCCTACGAGCAGTACTTC.

The chain uses TRBV19 and TRBJ1-5; maybe TRBD1 (6 bases). CDR1 is LNHDA and CDR2 is SQIVND in the germline V gene (reference sequence). The CDR3 has 15 amino acids. V was pared by 10 bases and J by 4 bases, with 20 bases between. CDR3 in DNA: TGTGCCACCTGGGGACACATTGGGGGAAATCAGCCCCAGCATTTT. Encoded protein: CATWGHIGGNQPQHF.

This rearrangement joins TRBV3-1 (or the pseudogene TRBV3-2) to TRBJ1-3, with TRBD1 matching 9 bases. V was pared by 1 base and J by 2 bases, with 15 bases of the junction left unmatched. CDR1 is LGHDT, CDR2 YNNKEL, per germline (reference sequence). The CDR3 contains 20 residues. DNA for the CDR3: TGTGCCAGCAGCCAAGGACGGACAGGGGATCAGCAGAGGGCTGGAAACACCATATATTTT. This translates into CASSQGRTGDQQRAGNTIYF.

This CDR3 reads CAWRIEPYGYTF. In nucleotides, the CDR3 is TGTGCCTGGAGGATCGAGCCCTATGGCTACACCTTC. The chain combines TRBV30 with TRBJ1-2, with D hard to call. CDR1 is GTSNPN, CDR2 SVGIG, per germline (reference sequence). This CDR3 region has 12 residues. The V end was cut by 3 bases, the J end by 4 bases, with 9 bases between.

This clone was recorded only once. V and J are TRBV11-3 and TRBJ2-1, with D perhaps matching TRBD1 (7 bases). The CDR3 sequence is 15 residues long. Germline V gene data show CDR1 as SGHNT and CDR2 as YENEEA. V lost 1 base and J lost 7, with 14 bases in between. The CDR3 spells CASSLGGTVANEQFF. The CDR3 nucleotides are TGTGCCAGCAGCTTAGGCGGGACAGTTGCGAATGAGCAGTTCTTC.